These 20 T cell receptor beta chains originate from one sample sequenced in a study of metastatic and nonmetastatic thyroid tumors (dated by TCRdb to about 2020). The library came from PCR. Sequencing was performed on an Illumina HiSeq 4000. TCRdb trimmed public reads at Q25 via fastp, called clones via MiXCR and kept in-frame beta chains. The table for this sample lists roughly 35,000 clones; about a sixth of them were counted only once. The ten largest clones add up to roughly 3.2% of the sample. No patient had received any treatment before thyroid surgery. Sequencing input: blood. These receptors were taken from a female donor with papillary thyroid cancer or a benign thyroid nodule (not recorded which). Some clones in this sample may be carry-over from other donors' samples.

This clone was counted only a few times. One end of the junction fails to match germline, which may point to a read error. V and J are TRBV12-3 or TRBV12-4 and TRBJ1-2; 7 bases are a match to TRBD1. The CDR3 loop spans 17 amino acids. CDR3 in DNA: TGTGCCAGCAGTCCCCATCCCTGGACAGGTGTTAACCATGGCTACACCTTC. Its protein product is CASSPHPWTGVNHGYTF.

This clone was counted many times. The genes are TRBV5-4 and TRBJ1-2; D might be TRBD1 (5 bases). Between the trimmed V and J ends, which lost 4 bases and 8 bases, there was a span of 18 bases. The CDR3 is 14 residues long. Looked up from germline, CDR1 is SGHNT and CDR2 is YYREEE (reference sequence). The CDR3 region has the DNA TGTGCCAGCAGCCCGTTCGGGGGTTCGGGCGGCTACACCTTC. Its protein product is CASSPFGGSGGYTF.

In this sample, this clone turned up many times. The chain uses TRBV27 and TRBJ2-1; 7 bases fit TRBD2. The CDR3 runs to 14 residues. Trimming removed 5 bases from V and 4 bases from J; junction bases left unmatched: 5. Germline CDR1 and CDR2: MNHEY and SMNVEV (reference sequence). This chain's CDR3 is CASSPLAEYNEQFF. DNA of the CDR3: TGTGCCAGCAGTCCTCTAGCGGAGTACAATGAGCAGTTCTTC.

This clone was observed many times. The V call is TRBV2, the J call TRBJ2-1; no definite D call. Germline lookup yields CDR1 SNHLY and CDR2 FYNNEI. Trimming cost V 8 bases and J 4 bases, with 15 bases left between them. CDR3 size: 14 residues. The CDR3 DNA reads as TGTGCCAGCCGCCTCCCGGATTTATACAATGAGCAGTTCTTC. Its translation is CASRLPDLYNEQFF.

This clone was observed at least ten times. This sample includes further DNA sequences coding for the same CDR3. The chain couples TRBV27 to TRBJ2-5; 10 nucleotides align to TRBD1. This CDR3 has 14 residues. CDR1 and CDR2 (germline): MNHEY, SMNVEV (reference sequence). With V trimmed by 8 bases and J by 5 bases, 8 bases remained unmatched. CDR3 bases: TGTGCCAGCGGAAGACAGGGGGCCGGGGAGACCCAGTACTTC. Protein: CASGRQGAGETQYF.

There are many counts of this clone. The J gene is TRBJ2-5, the V gene TRBV27; D is ambiguous. V shed 3 bases and J shed 5 bases, with 4 bases lying between them. The germline V gene encodes CDR1 MNHEY and CDR2 SMNVEV (reference sequence). The CDR3 has 11 amino acids. DNA for the CDR3: TGTGCCAGCAGTTTCATGGAGACCCAGTACTTC. Translation: CASSFMETQYF.

The chain couples TRBV5-5 to TRBJ2-7, with TRBD2 matching over 14 bases. CDR1 and CDR2 from the germline V gene are SGHKS and YYEKEE (reference sequence). The CDR3 loop spans 16 amino acids. Germline trimming cut 5 bases from V and 2 bases from J; bases unmatched to any gene: 6. The CDR3 bases are TGTGCCAGCAGGCGTTCGGGACTAGCGGGGGCCTACGAGCAGTACTTC. It specifies CASRRSGLAGAYEQYF.

This clone was observed many times. The chain links TRBV18 to TRBJ2-5, with 8 bases that match TRBD1. Germline values: CDR1 KGHSH, CDR2 LQKENI. V was pared by 6 bases and J by 4 bases, with 10 bases of the junction left unmatched. The CDR3 runs to 15 residues. The CDR3 is CASSPSTGDTETQYF. The DNA for the CDR3 is TGTGCCAGCTCCCCGTCGACAGGGGACACAGAGACCCAGTACTTC.

By sample fraction, this clone is medium-sized. The gene calls are TRBV27 and TRBJ2-7, with 10 positions matching TRBD2. V dropped 4 bases and J dropped 3; count of bases not matched to a gene: 15. The V gene's germline CDR1 is MNHEY and CDR2 SMNVEV (reference sequence). This CDR3 is built from 18 residues. The CDR3 DNA sequence: TGTGCCAGCAGTTCCTCAACCCTAGCGGGAGAAGGGTACTACGAGCAGTACTTC. Translation gives CASSSSTLAGEGYYEQYF.

This clone has at least ten counts. The V and J genes are TRBV6-1 and TRBJ2-5; D gene unclear. The CDR3 is 17 residues long. Germline-derived CDR1 and CDR2 are MNHNS and SASEGT. Trimming pared 6 bases from V and 0 bases from J, leaving 20 bases between. The CDR3 loop is CASRLRVERKYQETQYF. CDR3 nucleotide sequence: TGTGCCAGCAGGCTCCGAGTGGAAAGGAAGTACCAAGAGACCCAGTACTTC.

This clone was observed many times. V usage is TRBV5-6 and J usage is TRBJ1-4; unclear D gene. V lost 4 bases to trimming and J lost 6 bases, with 7 bases between them. The CDR3 sequence is 12 residues long. Germline V gene data show CDR1 as SGHDT and CDR2 as YYEEEE. CDR3 coding DNA: TGTGCCAGCAGCCGGGAAGATGAAAAACTGTTTTTT. This encodes CASSREDEKLFF.

Ten or more counts support this clone. The chain recombines TRBV5-4 with TRBJ1-1; TRBD1 agrees at 7 bases. CDR1 SGHNT and CDR2 YYREEE come from the germline V gene (reference sequence). The CDR3 loop spans 15 amino acids. Trimming at V came to 4 bases and at J to 0 bases, leaving 6 bases not matched to a gene. CDR3 DNA sequence: TGTGCCAGCAGCCCAGGGACAGCTATGAACACTGAAGCTTTCTTT. Amino acids: CASSPGTAMNTEAFF.

At least ten counts were recorded for this clone. The chain recombines TRBV30 with TRBJ1-5; 7 bases align to TRBD1. CDR1 and CDR2 (germline): GTSNPN, SVGIG (reference sequence). This CDR3 contains 16 residues. V gave up 2 bases and J gave up 1 base; unmatched junction bases: 8. The CDR3 here is CAWSIKGAASNQPQHF. The DNA for the CDR3 is TGTGCCTGGAGTATTAAGGGGGCAGCGAGCAATCAGCCCCAGCATTTT.

This clone was observed a single time. The V call is TRBV20-1, the J call TRBJ1-1; D gene ambiguous. The CDR3 length is 13 residues. In germline, CDR1 is DFQATT, CDR2 SNEGSKA (reference sequence). V gave up 0 bases and J gave up 7 bases, with 12 bases separating them. The DNA for the CDR3 is TGCAGTGCTAGAGATGTTCGTCGGTATGAAGCTTTCTTT. Its protein is CSARDVRRYEAFF.

There are many counts of this clone. The J gene is TRBJ2-1, the V gene TRBV13, with 10 positions matching TRBD1. The V gene end was trimmed by 2 bases and the J gene end by 8 bases; junction bases not matched to a gene: 6. The length of the CDR3 is 15 residues. Looked up from germline, CDR1 is PRHDT and CDR2 is FYEKMQ (reference sequence). In nucleotides, the CDR3 is TGTGCCAGCAGCTTACCGGGACAGGGGCTCGATGAGCAGTTCTTC. Protein product: CASSLPGQGLDEQFF. Full variable domain (outside the CDR3, taken from reference TRBV13 and TRBJ2-1): AAGVIQSPRHLIKEKRETATLKCYPIPRHDTVYWYQQGPGQDPQFLISFYEKMQSDKGSIPDRFSAQQFSDYHSELNMSSLELGDSALYFCASSLPGQGLDEQFFGPGTRLTVL.

This clone was seen only a few times. The chain joins TRBV11-2 to TRBJ2-7; 9 bases line up with TRBD1. Per germline, CDR1 SGHAT and CDR2 FQNNGV. Losses at the gene ends were 3 bases for V and 4 bases for J; bases not matched to a gene: 1. CDR3 length: 13 residues. The CDR3 region has the DNA TGTGCCAGCAGCTTTGGACAGGGGTACGAGCAGTACTTC. Encoded protein: CASSFGQGYEQYF.

The chain recombines TRBV20-1 with TRBJ2-1; 11 nucleotides agree with TRBD2. Per the germline V gene, CDR1 is DFQATT and CDR2 is SNEGSKA (reference sequence). CDR3 length: 13 amino acids. The ends lost 6 bases at V and 7 bases at J; junction bases unmatched: 5. CDR3 protein: CSAGTSGRNEQFF. In DNA, the CDR3 is TGCAGTGCCGGGACTAGCGGTAGGAATGAGCAGTTCTTC.

This clone was counted ten times or more. Being one base from a much bigger clone, this may be a read error. The V and J genes are TRBV6-1 and TRBJ2-1; perhaps TRBD1 as D (6 bases). Germline V CDR1 and CDR2: MNHNS, SASEGT. Trimming stripped 7 bases from V and 12 bases from J, with 13 bases between. The CDR3 consists of 11 residues. CDR3 loop: CASILRGRQFF. Here the CDR3 DNA reads TGTGCCAGCATCCTCAGGGGCCGGCAGTTCTTC.

This clone occurred many times. The chain couples TRBV20-1 to TRBJ1-6; maybe TRBD1 (5 bases). The V end lost 6 bases, the J end lost 8 bases, and 20 bases lay between the germline ends. CDR3 length: 15 residues. Per the germline V gene, CDR1 is DFQATT and CDR2 is SNEGSKA (reference sequence). The CDR3 loop reads CSAGIRGLGDSPLHF. The DNA for the CDR3 is TGCAGTGCGGGGATCCGGGGACTAGGGGATTCACCCCTCCACTTT.

This clone has just one count. The chain employs TRBV20-1 and TRBJ1-1; D is unresolved. Germline V CDR1 and CDR2: DFQATT, SNEGSKA (reference sequence). V gave up 3 bases and J gave up 5 bases, with 10 bases separating them. The CDR3 runs 12 residues. The CDR3 nucleotides read TGCAGTGCTAGCTTAAGGGAAACTGAAGCTTTCTTT. Translating gives CSASLRETEAFF.